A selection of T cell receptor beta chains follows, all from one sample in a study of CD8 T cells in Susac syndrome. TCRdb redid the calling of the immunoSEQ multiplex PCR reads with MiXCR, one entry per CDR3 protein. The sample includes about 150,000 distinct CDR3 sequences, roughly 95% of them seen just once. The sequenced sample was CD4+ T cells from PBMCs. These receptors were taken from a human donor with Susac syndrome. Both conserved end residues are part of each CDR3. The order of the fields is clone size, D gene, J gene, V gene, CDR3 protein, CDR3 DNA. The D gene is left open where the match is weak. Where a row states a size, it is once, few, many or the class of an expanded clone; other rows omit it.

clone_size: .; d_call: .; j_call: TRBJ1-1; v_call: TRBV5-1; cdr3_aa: CASSLEETGLRAFF; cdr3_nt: TGCGCCAGCAGCTTGGAGGAGACAGGCCTGAGAGCTTTCTTT
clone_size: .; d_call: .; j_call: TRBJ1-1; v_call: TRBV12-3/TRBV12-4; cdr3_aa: CASSFTGQTTEAFF; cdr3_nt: TGTGCCAGCAGTTTCACCGGGCAGACCACTGAAGCTTTCTTT
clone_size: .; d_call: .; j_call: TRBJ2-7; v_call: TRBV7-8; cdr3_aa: CASSLSRSTPYEQYF; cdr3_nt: TGTGCCAGCAGCCTCTCACGGTCTACCCCCTACGAGCAGTACTTC
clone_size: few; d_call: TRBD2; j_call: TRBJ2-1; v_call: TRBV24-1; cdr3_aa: CATSDFGLAGQFF; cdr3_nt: TGTGCCACCAGTGATTTTGGACTAGCGGGGCAGTTCTTC
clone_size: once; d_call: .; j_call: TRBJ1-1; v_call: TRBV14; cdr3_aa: CASSQANRFAEAFF; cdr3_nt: TGTGCCAGCAGCCAGGCTAATCGTTTTGCTGAAGCTTTCTTT
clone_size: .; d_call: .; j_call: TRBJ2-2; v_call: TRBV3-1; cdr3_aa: CASSQGGIAIGELFF; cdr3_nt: TGTGCCAGCAGCCAAGGAGGGATAGCGATCGGGGAGCTGTTTTTT
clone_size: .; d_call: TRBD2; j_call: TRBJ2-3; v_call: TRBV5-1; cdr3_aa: CASSWTTSGGDTQYF; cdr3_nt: TGCGCCAGCAGCTGGACGACTAGCGGGGGTGATACGCAGTATTTT
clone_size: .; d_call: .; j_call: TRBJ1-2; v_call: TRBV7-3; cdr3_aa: CASSLTGGEYGYTF; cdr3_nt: TGTGCCAGCAGCTTAACCGGGGGGGAGTATGGCTACACCTTC
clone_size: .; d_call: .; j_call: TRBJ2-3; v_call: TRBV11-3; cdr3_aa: CASSLVAADTQYF; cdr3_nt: TGTGCCAGCAGCTTAGTTGCCGCAGATACGCAGTATTTT
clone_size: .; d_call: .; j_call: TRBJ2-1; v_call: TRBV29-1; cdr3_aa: CSSTRDLWGNEQFF; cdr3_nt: TGCAGCTCAACGAGGGACCTTTGGGGCAATGAGCAGTTCTTC
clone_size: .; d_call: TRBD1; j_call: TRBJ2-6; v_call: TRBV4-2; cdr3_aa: CASSQKRTGGAGANVLTF; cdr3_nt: TGTGCCAGCAGCCAAAAGCGGACAGGGGGCGCTGGGGCCAACGTCCTGACTTTC
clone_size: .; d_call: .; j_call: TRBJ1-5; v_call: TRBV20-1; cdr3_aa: CSAGPSKGNQPQHF; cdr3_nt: TGCAGTGCTGGGCCATCCAAGGGCAATCAGCCCCAGCATTTT
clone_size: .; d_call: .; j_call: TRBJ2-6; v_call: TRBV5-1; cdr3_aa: CASSLEPGSGANVLTF; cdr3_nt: TGCGCCAGCAGCTTGGAGCCAGGTTCTGGGGCCAACGTCCTGACTTTC
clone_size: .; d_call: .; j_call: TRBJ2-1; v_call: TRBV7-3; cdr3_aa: CASSLEVGGLDEQFF; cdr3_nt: TGTGCCAGCAGCTTAGAGGTGGGGGGGCTTGATGAGCAGTTCTTC
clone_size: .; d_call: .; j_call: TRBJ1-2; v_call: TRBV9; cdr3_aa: CASSVAATGFGGYTF; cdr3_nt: TGTGCCAGCAGCGTAGCCGCAACAGGGTTCGGAGGCTACACCTTC
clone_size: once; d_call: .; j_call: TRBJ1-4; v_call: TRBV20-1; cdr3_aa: CSAKFPAREKLFF; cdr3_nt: TGCAGTGCTAAGTTCCCCGCTCGTGAAAAACTGTTTTTT
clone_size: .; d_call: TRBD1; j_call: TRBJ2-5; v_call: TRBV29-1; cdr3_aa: CSVGTGGWETQYF; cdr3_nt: TGCAGCGTTGGAACAGGGGGCTGGGAGACCCAGTACTTC
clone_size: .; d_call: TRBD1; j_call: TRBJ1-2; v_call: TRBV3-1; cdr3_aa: CASSHRTGSYGYTF; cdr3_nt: TGTGCCAGCAGCCACCGGACAGGGAGCTATGGCTACACCTTC
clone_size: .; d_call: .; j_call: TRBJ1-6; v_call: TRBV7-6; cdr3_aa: CASSPGGLNSPLHF; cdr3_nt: TGTGCCAGCAGCCCTGGAGGGCTTAATTCACCCCTCCACTTT
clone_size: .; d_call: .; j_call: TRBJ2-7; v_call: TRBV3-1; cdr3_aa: CASSQLYGQLYEQYF; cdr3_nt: TGTGCCAGCAGCCAACTATATGGACAGCTCTACGAGCAGTACTTC
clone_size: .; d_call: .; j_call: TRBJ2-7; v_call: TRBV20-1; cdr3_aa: CSAPTSMYEQYF; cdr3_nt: TGCAGTGCTCCGACTAGTATGTACGAGCAGTACTTC
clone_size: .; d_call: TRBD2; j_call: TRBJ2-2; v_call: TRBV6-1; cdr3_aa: CASSRLAGRDTGELFF; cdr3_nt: TGTGCCAGCAGTAGGCTAGCGGGCCGGGACACCGGGGAGCTGTTTTTT
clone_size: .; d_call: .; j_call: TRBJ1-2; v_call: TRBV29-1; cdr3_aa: CSVETGGYTF; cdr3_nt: TGCAGCGTTGAAACGGGTGGCTACACCTTC
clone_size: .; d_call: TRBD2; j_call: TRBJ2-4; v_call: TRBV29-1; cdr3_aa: CSVLGLAGGGAKNIQYF; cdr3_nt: TGCAGCGTGCTAGGACTAGCGGGTGGAGGGGCCAAAAACATTCAGTACTTC
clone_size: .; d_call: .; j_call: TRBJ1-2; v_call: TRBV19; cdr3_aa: CASSIDGVYGYTF; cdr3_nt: TGTGCCAGTAGTATTGATGGAGTATATGGCTACACCTTC
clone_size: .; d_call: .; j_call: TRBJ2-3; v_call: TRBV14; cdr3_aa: CASSQGSGGGTDTQYF; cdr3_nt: TGTGCCAGCAGCCAAGGTTCAGGAGGGGGCACAGATACGCAGTATTTT
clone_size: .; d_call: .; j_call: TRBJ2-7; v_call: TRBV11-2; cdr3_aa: CASSLGVGPEQYF; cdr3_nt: TGTGCCAGCAGCTTAGGGGTTGGTCCGGAGCAGTACTTC
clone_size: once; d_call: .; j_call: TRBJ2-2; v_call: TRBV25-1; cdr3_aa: CASTLGQGPGELFF; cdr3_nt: TGTGCCAGCACCCTCGGTCAGGGACCCGGGGAACTGTTTTTT
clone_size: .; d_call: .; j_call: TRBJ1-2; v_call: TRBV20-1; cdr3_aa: CSVRIGYGYTF; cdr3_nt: TGCAGTGTCAGAATTGGCTATGGCTACACCTTC
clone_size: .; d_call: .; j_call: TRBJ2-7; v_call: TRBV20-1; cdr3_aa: CSAGEDYEQYF; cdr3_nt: TGCAGTGCGGGTGAGGACTACGAGCAGTACTTC
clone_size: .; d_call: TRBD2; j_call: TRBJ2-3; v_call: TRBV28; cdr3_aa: CASGGGDIKTDTQYF; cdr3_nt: TGTGCCAGCGGCGGGGGGGACATAAAAACAGATACGCAGTATTTT
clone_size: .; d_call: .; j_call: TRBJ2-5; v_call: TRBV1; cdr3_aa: CTSSHSGVETQYF; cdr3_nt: TGCACCAGCAGCCATAGCGGGGTCGAGACCCAGTACTTC
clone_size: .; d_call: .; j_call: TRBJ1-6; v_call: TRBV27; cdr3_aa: CASSGREANSPLHF; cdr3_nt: TGTGCCAGCAGCGGGAGGGAGGCAAATTCACCCCTCCACTTT
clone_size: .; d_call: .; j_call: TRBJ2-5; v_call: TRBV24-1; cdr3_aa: CATRARFGETQYF; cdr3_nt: TGTGCCACCAGGGCCCGGTTCGGGGAGACCCAGTACTTC
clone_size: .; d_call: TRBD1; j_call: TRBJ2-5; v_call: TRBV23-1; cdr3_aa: CASSQFGQGGETQYF; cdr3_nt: TGCGCCAGCAGTCAATTCGGACAGGGGGGAGAGACCCAGTACTTC
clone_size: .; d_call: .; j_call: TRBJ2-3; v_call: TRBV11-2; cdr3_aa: CASSSVRGANTQYF; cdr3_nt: TGTGCCAGCAGCTCAGTCAGGGGGGCCAATACGCAGTATTTT
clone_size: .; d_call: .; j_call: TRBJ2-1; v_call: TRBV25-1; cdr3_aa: CASRKGAASEGEQFF; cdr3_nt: TGTGCCAGCAGGAAAGGGGCAGCCAGCGAGGGTGAGCAGTTCTTC
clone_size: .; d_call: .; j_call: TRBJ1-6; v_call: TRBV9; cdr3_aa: CASSSQTSNSPLHF; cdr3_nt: TGTGCCAGCAGCTCTCAGACTTCCAATTCACCCCTCCACTTT
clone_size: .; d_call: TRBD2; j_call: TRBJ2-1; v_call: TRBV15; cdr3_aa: CATSTRTSGYNEQFF; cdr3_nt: TGTGCCACCAGCACAAGGACTAGCGGCTACAATGAGCAGTTCTTC
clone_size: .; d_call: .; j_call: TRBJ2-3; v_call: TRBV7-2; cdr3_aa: CASSLGARGHTQYF; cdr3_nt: TGTGCCAGCAGCTTAGGGGCCCGGGGCCATACGCAGTATTTT
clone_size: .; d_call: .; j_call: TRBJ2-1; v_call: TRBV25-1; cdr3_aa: CASTGGLWLFF; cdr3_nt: TGTGCCAGCACAGGTGGCTTATGGCTGTTCTTC
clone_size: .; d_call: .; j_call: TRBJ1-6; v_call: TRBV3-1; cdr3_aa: CASRADRNSPLHF; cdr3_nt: TGTGCCAGCAGAGCAGACAGAAATTCACCCCTCCACTTT
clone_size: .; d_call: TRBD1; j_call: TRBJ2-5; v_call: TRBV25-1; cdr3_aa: CASSEEDRVQETQYF; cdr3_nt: TGTGCCAGCAGTGAAGAGGACAGGGTACAAGAGACCCAGTACTTC
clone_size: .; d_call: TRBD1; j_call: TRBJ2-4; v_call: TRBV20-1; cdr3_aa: CSARALDRALAKNIQYF; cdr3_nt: TGCAGTGCTAGAGCCCTGGACAGGGCGCTAGCCAAAAACATTCAGTACTTC
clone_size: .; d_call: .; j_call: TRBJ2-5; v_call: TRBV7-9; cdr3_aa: CASSSVRGDETQYF; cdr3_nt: TGTGCCAGCAGCTCCGTCAGGGGGGATGAGACCCAGTACTTC
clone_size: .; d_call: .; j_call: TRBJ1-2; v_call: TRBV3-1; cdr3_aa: CASSQARARGYTF; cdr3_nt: TGTGCCAGCAGCCAAGCGAGGGCGCGTGGCTACACCTTC
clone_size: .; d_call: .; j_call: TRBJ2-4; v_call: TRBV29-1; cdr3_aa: CSVGLGGNIQYF; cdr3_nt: TGCAGCGTTGGTCTAGGGGGGAACATTCAGTACTTC
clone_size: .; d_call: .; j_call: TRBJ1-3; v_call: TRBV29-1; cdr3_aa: CSGTVGLNTIYF; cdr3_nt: TGCAGCGGGACGGTTGGCCTAAACACCATATATTTT
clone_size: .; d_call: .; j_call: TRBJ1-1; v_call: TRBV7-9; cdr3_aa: CASSLEANTEAFF; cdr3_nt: TGTGCCAGCAGCTTAGAGGCGAACACTGAAGCTTTCTTT
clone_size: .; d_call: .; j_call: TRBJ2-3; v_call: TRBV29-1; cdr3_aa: CSASPAKGPDTQYF; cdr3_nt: TGCAGCGCCTCCCCGGCAAAGGGGCCAGATACGCAGTATTTT
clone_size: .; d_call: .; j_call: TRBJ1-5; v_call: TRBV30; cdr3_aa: CAWRATETTPQPQHF; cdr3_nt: TGTGCCTGGAGGGCTACAGAAACAACCCCCCAGCCCCAGCATTTT